This T cell receptor beta chain was recovered during a study of blood T cell repertoires in COVID-19. The CDR3 length is 15 residues. The germline V and J ends were trimmed by 2 bases and 8 bases, with 18 bases remaining between them. Germline V gene data show CDR1 as MNHEY and CDR2 as SVGAGI. TCRdb keeps only in-frame clones here, not all; method: immunoSEQ multiplex PCR. The top ten clones hold almost 4% of a sample with fewer than 400,000 clones, 90% of them seen once. The sequenced material came from PBMCs or T cells enriched from blood (not recorded which). The V and J genes are TRBV6-5 and TRBJ1-2; D is undetermined. The source is a woman under 40 who had been exposed to COVID-19. The CDR3 DNA is TGTGCCAGCAGTTACATATCTTCTCCTCCGGGGGGCTACACCTTC. Residues: CASSYISSPPGGYTF.